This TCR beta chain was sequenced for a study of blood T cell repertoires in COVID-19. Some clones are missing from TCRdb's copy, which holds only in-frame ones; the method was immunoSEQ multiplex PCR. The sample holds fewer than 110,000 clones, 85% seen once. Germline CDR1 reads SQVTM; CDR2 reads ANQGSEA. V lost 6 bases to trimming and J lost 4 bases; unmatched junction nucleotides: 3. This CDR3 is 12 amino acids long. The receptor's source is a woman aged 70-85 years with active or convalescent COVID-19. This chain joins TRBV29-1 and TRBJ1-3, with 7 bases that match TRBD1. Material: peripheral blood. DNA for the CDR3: TGCAGCGTGGGACAGCTAGGAAACACCATATATTTT. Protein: CSVGQLGNTIYF.